This is a list of T cell receptor beta chains from one sample in a study of shared clonotypes between healthy human individuals. Measured with immunoSEQ multiplex PCR; TCRdb has only the in-frame clones, and not every one. Of some 1,400,000 clones in the sample, 96% were seen once. Sequencing input: naive CD4+ T cells sorted from blood. These receptors were taken from a man aged 25-45 years in good health. Each CDR3 is given with its conserved first and last residue. The D gene is left open where the match is weak. Size tells how often a clone was seen (once, few, many) or the class of an expanded clone, and some rows leave it out.

j_call	d_call	clone_size	v_call	cdr3_aa	cdr3_nt
TRBJ1-5	-	-	TRBV19	CASSMGRDQPQHF	TGTGCCAGTAGTATGGGCAGGGATCAGCCCCAGCATTTT
TRBJ2-3	TRBD1	-	TRBV7-9	CASSPGQRTDTQYF	TGTGCCAGCAGCCCGGGACAGAGAACAGATACGCAGTATTTT
TRBJ2-7	TRBD1	-	TRBV6-6	CASSEPAGTASEQYF	TGTGCCAGCAGTGAGCCGGCCGGGACAGCCTCCGAGCAGTACTTC
TRBJ2-7	-	-	TRBV4-2	CASSQEEGTAKLSYEQYF	TGTGCCAGCAGCCAAGAAGAGGGCACAGCAAAACTCTCCTACGAGCAGTACTTC
TRBJ2-7	TRBD1	-	TRBV6-5	CASRVRQGFSYEQYF	TGTGCCAGCAGGGTAAGACAGGGATTCTCCTACGAGCAGTACTTC
TRBJ1-3	TRBD1	once	TRBV27	CASRLRDRVHTSGNTIYF	TGTGCCAGCAGACTCCGGGACAGGGTCCACACCTCTGGAAACACCATATATTTT
TRBJ2-3	TRBD1	-	TRBV25-1	CASSEGTGTDTQYF	TGTGCCAGCAGTGAAGGGACAGGAACAGATACGCAGTATTTT
TRBJ2-5	TRBD2	-	TRBV27	CASSYLGGLRETQYF	TGTGCCAGCAGTTACCTTGGGGGACTAAGAGAGACCCAGTACTTC
TRBJ2-7	-	-	TRBV7-8	CASRQTGGEQYF	TGTGCCAGCAGACAGACAGGCGGTGAGCAGTACTTC
TRBJ2-3	TRBD2	-	TRBV6-1	CASGLAGGPTDTQYF	TGTGCCAGCGGACTAGCGGGAGGGCCCACAGATACGCAGTATTTT
TRBJ2-5	-	-	TRBV5-4	CASSLLGQETQYF	TGTGCCAGCAGCTTGCTCGGCCAAGAGACCCAGTACTTC
TRBJ2-2	-	-	TRBV9	CASSVDAGRTGELFF	TGTGCCAGCAGCGTAGATGCGGGGAGGACCGGGGAGCTGTTTTTT
TRBJ1-1	-	-	TRBV19	CASSPRVVGGQDLNTEAFF	TGTGCCAGTAGTCCACGCGTGGTCGGGGGGCAGGATCTGAACACTGAAGCTTTCTTT
TRBJ2-3	TRBD2	-	TRBV5-1	CASSLGGLAGGAGDTQYF	TGCGCCAGCAGCTTGGGAGGACTAGCGGGAGGGGCGGGAGATACGCAGTATTTT
TRBJ1-3	TRBD1	-	TRBV18	CASSRTGRYTIYF	TGTGCCAGCTCACGGACAGGGAGATACACCATATATTTT
TRBJ2-1	TRBD1	-	TRBV23-1	CASSRQTETGQRPGTQNNEQFF	TGCGCCAGCAGCCGACAAACAGAGACAGGGCAGAGACCGGGGACCCAGAACAATGAGCAGTTCTTC
TRBJ2-1	TRBD2	-	TRBV11-2	CASSLVPSGSNEQFF	TGTGCCAGCAGCTTAGTGCCTAGCGGGTCCAATGAGCAGTTCTTC
TRBJ2-2	TRBD2	-	TRBV7-6	CASSNIFGGSYTGELFF	TGTGCCAGCAGCAACATCTTCGGCGGGAGTTACACCGGGGAGCTGTTTTTT
TRBJ2-1	TRBD2	-	TRBV14	CASSQAGTSGSNEQFF	TGTGCCAGCAGCCAAGCCGGGACTAGCGGGAGCAATGAGCAGTTCTTC
TRBJ2-7	-	-	TRBV11-2	CASSFPGLEIRQYF	TGTGCCAGCAGCTTCCCGGGACTGGAGATCAGGCAGTACTTC
TRBJ2-1	TRBD2	-	TRBV28	CASTIRGLAPVNEQFF	TGTGCCAGCACTATTAGGGGACTAGCGCCGGTCAATGAGCAGTTCTTC
TRBJ2-3	-	once	TRBV7-7	CASSLGSTDTQYF	TGTGCTAGCAGCTTAGGATCCACAGATACGCAGTATTTT
TRBJ2-1	TRBD1	-	TRBV28	CASSLNDRGDNEQFF	TGTGCCAGCAGCCTAAACGACAGGGGAGACAATGAGCAGTTCTTC
TRBJ2-7	TRBD2	-	TRBV7-6	CASSLGGSGRAYEQYF	TGTGCCAGCAGCTTAGGCGGTAGCGGGAGGGCCTACGAGCAGTACTTC
TRBJ2-7	-	once	TRBV10-2	CASSSGHEYEQYF	TGCGCCAGCAGTTCAGGGCATGAGTACGAGCAGTACTTC
TRBJ2-2	-	-	TRBV11-2	CASSLKSTGELFF	TGTGCCAGCAGCTTAAAGTCCACCGGGGAGCTGTTTTTT
TRBJ2-3	-	-	TRBV4-2	CASSRGEGTDTQYF	TGTGCCAGCAGCCGGGGGGAGGGCACAGATACGCAGTATTTT
TRBJ2-2	TRBD2	-	TRBV5-4	CASSGASGRGPGELFF	TGTGCCAGCAGCGGAGCTAGCGGGAGAGGTCCCGGGGAGCTGTTTTTT
TRBJ2-5	-	-	TRBV29-1	CSAKVTSMETQYF	TGCAGCGCGAAAGTGACTAGTATGGAGACCCAGTACTTC
TRBJ2-1	TRBD2	-	TRBV6-4	CASRPGTSEVGDYNEQFF	TGTGCCAGCAGGCCCGGGACTAGCGAGGTCGGCGACTACAATGAGCAGTTCTTC
TRBJ2-5	TRBD1	-	TRBV15	CATSRGDRAQETQYF	TGTGCCACCAGCAGAGGGGACAGGGCACAAGAGACCCAGTACTTC